The text below deals with one T cell receptor (beta chain). There is no known antigen for this receptor. Base qualities are not at hand, and no much larger clone is one base apart. The data are from a study of tumor-infiltrating lymphocytes in primary liver carcinoma (dated by TCRdb to about 2017). About the full investigation: Between November 2015 and 2016, roughly five patients in China with histopathologically diagnosed primary liver carcinoma had surgical resection. The study combined TCRbeta repertoire sequencing, expression microarrays and whole-exome sequencing across five regions of each liver tumor, with adjacent normal tissue and blood. Each sample produced about 3.5 to 7.5 million productive TCRbeta reads, and read depth showed no significant difference between tissue types. Reproducibility between technical replicate repertoires was high, with correlation coefficients above 0.95 and mean shared-clone rates approximately 0.9. Of the five patients, three men and two women aged 30 to 69 years, four had hepatocellular carcinoma and one had combined HCC and intrahepatic cholangiocarcinoma. TCRbeta repertoire sequencing covered about 35 specimens from 5 patients: 25 tumor regions, 5 adjacent noncancerous liver tissues and 5 peripheral blood samples. Tumors of the five patients were stage T1-T3 N0M0 with maximum diameters of about 4.2 to 10 cm.

Study-level results and caveats: Comparison of CD4+ and CD8+ T cell repertoires was precluded by the use of bulk unsorted samples. With just four or five patients in the study, the authors point out that the findings should be validated in a larger study. Because sequencing covered only the TCR beta chain and unpaired alpha chains were not captured, true repertoire diversity is likely underestimated. The top 250 clones accounted for a significantly greater share of the repertoire in tumors than in blood (p = 0.039). Pairs of tumor regions showed greater repertoire overlap (mean around 36%) than tumor-adjacent pairs (approximately 17%) or tumor-blood pairs (roughly 14%), which is consistent with antigen-driven expansion.

RNA from unsorted whole blood was extracted with TRIzol reagent, and germline DNA was obtained with the DNeasy Blood & Tissue kit. At the time of sampling, the patients were treatment-naive and had chronic HBV infection. Approximately 3.9 milliliters of peripheral blood were collected into K2EDTA tubes before surgery. The CDR3 runs 14 residues from the cysteine to the phenylalanine. Left in the record is the CDR3 DNA by itself, 42 bases read in frame from the first base. The trim is 0 bases for V and 8 bases for J, with a gap of 13 bases between the germline ends. The germline V gene encodes CDR1 KGHSY and CDR2 FQNENV. Using a constant-region primer and ProtoScript II reverse transcriptase, TCRbeta-specific cDNA was reverse-transcribed from about 540 ng total RNA. Three nested multiplex PCR rounds, following a slightly modified ARM-PCR procedure, were used to build the TCRbeta libraries. Multiplex TRBV1-TRBV30 forward primers and a Cbeta reverse primer were used in the first two PCR rounds, each of which was run for approximately 9 cycles. Sample barcodes and Illumina adapters were added in a final 25-cycle PCR with Deep VentR polymerase. Before sequencing, amplicons of 200-500 bp were gel-purified using a QIAquick gel extraction kit. An Illumina HiSeq 2500 was used to sequence the TCRbeta amplicons, generating 250-bp paired-end reads. The original pipeline was this. Reads were quality-trimmed with Trimmomatic v0.33, and paired reads were merged with FLASH v1.2.11 to recover full CDR3 sequences. V, D and J germline segments were assigned to the rearranged TCRbeta sequences using MiGEC v1.2.1b. Clonotype statistics, along with Shannon-Wiener diversity indices, were calculated using VDJtools v1.0.0. To cut down on sampling bias, every analysis after diversity analysis relied on just the 250 most abundant clonotypes from each sample. The public reads were quality trimmed at Q25 with fastp and then assembled into clones with MiXCR by TCRdb, keeping productive beta chains. Each record represents a unique CDR3 protein, reported with the most common genes and DNA among its rows. The V and J calls and clone size come from TCRdb's table, not from the authors' own analysis. The sample table shows 330,000 or so distinct CDR3 sequences, and approximately 65% are seen once. Clones ranked in the top ten supply roughly 6% of the sample.

The clonotype was recovered from a man in his forties with primary liver carcinoma and hepatitis B virus infection. Recombination linked TRBV16 to TRBJ1-2, with a weak D call of TRBD1 (5 bases match). The sequenced material came from peripheral blood. The bases read TGTGCCAGCAGCCAATCTTTTGGGGGTTTGGGCTACACCTTC. The translation is CASSQSFGGLGYTF. Reference TRBV16 and TRBJ1-2 proteins supply the regions before and after the CDR3; the full variable domain is: GEEVAQTPKHLVRGEGQKAKLYCAPIKGHSYVFWYQQVLKNEFKFLISFQNENVFDETGMPKERFSAKCLPNSPCSLEIQATKLEDSAVYFCASSQSFGGLGYTFGSGTRLTVV.